One sample yielded the 26 T cell receptor beta chains listed below, sequenced in a study of neurological immune-mediated disorders (dated by TCRdb to the late 2010s). The library was prepared using 5' RACE. Sequencing was performed on an Illumina HiSeq 2500. TCRdb applied fastp at Q25 and MiXCR to the public reads, then kept only in-frame beta chains. Entries are consolidated by CDR3 protein sequence, retaining the most common genes and DNA. The sample includes over 45,000 distinct CDR3 sequences, with 3% to 4% observed a single time. Jointly, the top ten make up about 6% of the sample. Sequencing was done on a sample of PBMCs. The receptors shown here come from a man aged 40-49 years with multiple sclerosis.

This clonotype was counted at least ten times. This chain connects TRBV7-9 to TRBJ2-1, with D possibly being TRBD1 or TRBD2 (5 bases each). V was pared by 9 bases and J by 5 bases, with 17 bases between. The CDR3 totals 14 residues. CDR1 and CDR2 from the germline V gene are SEHNR and FQNEAQ (reference sequence). CDR3 DNA: TGTGCCAGTACGTACTCCGGGACGGACAATGAGCAGTTCTTC. Residues: CASTYSGTDNEQFF.

This clonotype was counted ten times or more. In DNA, the CDR3 is TGTGCCAGCAGCTCCCAGACAGGGGGAGAGCAGTTCTTC. It encodes CASSSQTGGEQFF. This chain connects TRBV7-2 to TRBJ2-1; TRBD1 matches at 9 bases. This CDR3 contains 13 residues. Germline V gene sequence: CDR1 SGHTA, CDR2 FQGNSA. J was trimmed by 10 bases and V by 4 bases; bases with no gene match: 5.

This clonotype has at least ten counts. The genes are TRBV28 and TRBJ2-2; D ambiguous. The germline V gene encodes CDR1 MDHEN and CDR2 SYDVKM. V was pared by 0 bases and J by 0 bases, with 8 bases between. This CDR3 region has 16 residues. This CDR3 is CASSLWAKSNTGELFF. DNA of the CDR3: TGTGCCAGCAGTTTATGGGCCAAGTCGAACACCGGGGAGCTGTTTTTT.

Only a few counts were recorded for this clonotype. A much larger clonotype is one base distant, so this may be a read error. In DNA, the CDR3 is TGTGCCAGCAGCAAAGAAAGGAGTAACTGGTATTTT. Translation: CASSKERSNWYF. This chain connects TRBV3-1 to TRBJ2-3, with D unresolved. The V gene's germline CDR1 is LGHDT and CDR2 YNNKEL (reference sequence). This CDR3 has 12 amino acids.

This clonotype was recorded at least ten times. The chain joins TRBV29-1 to TRBJ1-1; 7 bases match TRBD1. Unmatched junction bases numbered 8, after V lost 4 bases and J lost 0 bases. The germline V gene has CDR1 SQVTM and CDR2 ANQGSEA. This CDR3 is built from 15 residues. The CDR3 protein is CSVGRQGIMNTEAFF. CDR3 coding DNA: TGCAGCGTTGGAAGACAGGGAATAATGAACACTGAAGCTTTCTTT. The full variable domain, in which reference TRBV29-1 and TRBJ1-1 provide the parts outside the CDR3, is SAVISQKPSRDICQRGTSLTIQCQVDSQVTMMFWYRQQPGQSLTLIATANQGSEATYESGFVIDKFPISRPNLTFSTLTVSNMSPEDSSIYLCSVGRQGIMNTEAFFGQGTRLTVV.

This clonotype was recorded a few times. A much bigger clone sits one base away, suggesting this may be a read error. The chain links TRBV12-3 or TRBV12-4 to TRBJ1-3; D unclear. The length of the CDR3 is 16 residues. The chain's CDR3 is CASSLVGPGSGKTIYF. The CDR3 DNA follows: TGTGCCAGCAGTTTAGTTGGCCCAGGCTCTGGAAAAACCATATATTTT.

J is TRBJ1-6 and V is TRBV18; D is perhaps TRBD1 (5 bases). V was clipped by 4 bases and J by 7 bases, with 17 bases between them. In germline, CDR1 is KGHSH, CDR2 LQKENI. CDR3 length: 16 amino acids. The CDR3: CASSRGGQGANSPLHF. As DNA, the CDR3 is TGTGCCAGCTCACGGGGTGGACAAGGGGCCAATTCACCCCTCCACTTT. Full variable domain (remainder filled in from reference TRBV18 and TRBJ1-6): NAGVMQNPRHLVRRRGQEARLRCSPMKGHSHVYWYRQLPEEGLKFMVYLQKENIIDESGMPKERFSAEFPKEGPSILRIQQVVRGDSAAYFCASSRGGQGANSPLHFGNGTRLTVT.

This clonotype has at least ten counts. The gene calls are TRBV6-5 and TRBJ2-7; 8 positions match TRBD1. CDR1 is MNHEY and CDR2 is SVGAGI in the germline V gene. CDR3 length equals 15 residues. The J segment lost 2 bases and the V segment lost 0 bases, leaving 3 bases of the junction unmatched. The CDR3 is CASSYSTGEPYEQYF. DNA of the CDR3: TGTGCCAGCAGTTACTCGACAGGGGAGCCCTACGAGCAGTACTTC.

There are many counts of this clonotype. The chain uses TRBV4-1 and TRBJ1-5, with 7 bases identical to TRBD1. The CDR3 sequence is 17 residues long. In germline, CDR1 is MGHRA, CDR2 YSYEKL. V shed 2 bases, J shed 1 base, and the junction held 8 bases outside the gene matches. The CDR3 DNA reads TGCGCCAGCAGCCAAACCCGGGTCAGGGGGAGCAATCAGCCCCAGCATTTT. It translates to CASSQTRVRGSNQPQHF.

This clonotype was recorded many times. The J gene is TRBJ2-6, the V gene TRBV9; D uncertain. Trimming took off 0 bases at V and 0 bases at J, with 7 bases between the two ends. There are 16 residues in the CDR3. The germline gives CDR1 SGDLS, CDR2 YYNGEE. The CDR3 DNA follows: TGTGCCAGCAGCGTAGTGCCGGGCTCTGGGGCCAACGTCCTGACTTTC. Protein sequence: CASSVVPGSGANVLTF.

This clonotype has at least ten counts. V is TRBV14 and J is TRBJ1-2; D is perhaps TRBD1 (6 bases). V was trimmed by 0 bases and J by 0 bases, leaving 17 bases between them. Germline loops: CDR1 SGHDN, CDR2 FVKESK. This CDR3 comprises 18 residues. The CDR3 DNA is TGTGCCAGCAGCCAAGATGGTGGGGGCGGCTCAGCTAACTATGGCTACACCTTC. It translates to CASSQDGGGGSANYGYTF.

This clonotype occurred many times. V usage is TRBV10-3 and J usage is TRBJ2-1; tentatively, D is TRBD1 (6 bases). This CDR3 is 15 amino acids long. Looked up from germline, CDR1 is ENHRY and CDR2 is SYGVKD. Trimming shortened V by 3 bases and J by 3 bases, and 12 bases separated the two germline ends. The CDR3 DNA reads as TGTGCCATCAGTGACTCCCGACAGGACTACAATGAGCAGTTCTTC. It translates to CAISDSRQDYNEQFF.

This clonotype occurred many times. The chain is built from TRBV10-3 and TRBJ2-5, with D hard to call. The V end lost 3 bases, the J end lost 3 bases, and 5 bases lay between the germline ends. Germline lookup yields CDR1 ENHRY and CDR2 SYGVKD. The CDR3 has 12 amino acids. The CDR3 sequence: CAISEHEETQYF. The CDR3 DNA is TGTGCCATCAGTGAACACGAAGAGACCCAGTACTTC.

In its sample, this clonotype was seen many times. This chain connects TRBV20-1 to TRBJ2-1, with 8 bases matching TRBD1. V trimming: 6 bases; J trimming: 7 bases; junction bases outside the gene matches: 2. CDR1 is DFQATT, CDR2 SNEGSKA, per germline (reference sequence). This CDR3 is built from 11 residues. The CDR3: CSAYRGNEQFF. DNA of the CDR3: TGCAGTGCATACAGGGGGAATGAGCAGTTCTTC.

This clonotype was seen ten or more times. The rearrangement uses TRBV12-3 or TRBV12-4 and TRBJ2-5; D is possibly TRBD2 (6 bases). The CDR3 extends over 15 amino acids. The ends were cut back, 4 bases at V and 5 bases at J, with 17 bases in the middle. CDR3 sequence (DNA): TGTGCCAGCAGTTCAGTGGGGGGTGAGTGGGAGACCCAGTACTTC. It is translated as CASSSVGGEWETQYF.

This clonotype appeared many times. This sequence joins TRBV5-1 and TRBJ2-2; D tentatively reads TRBD1 or TRBD2 (5 bases each). The V end was cut by 4 bases, the J end by 1 base, with 11 bases between. Germline assignment: CDR1 SGHRS and CDR2 YFSETQ. The length of the CDR3 is 15 residues. The CDR3 DNA is TGCGCCAGCAGCATAAGGGGAGAGAACACCGGGGAGCTGTTTTTT. As protein: CASSIRGENTGELFF.

This clonotype occurred many times. The chain joins TRBV29-1 to TRBJ1-5; no definite D call. Trimming took off 0 bases at V and 6 bases at J, with 9 bases between the two ends. Germline V gene sequence: CDR1 SQVTM, CDR2 ANQGSEA. CDR3 length equals 13 residues. The DNA for the CDR3 is TGCAGCGTTGAAGATCTGGAGGGTCAGCCCCAGCATTTT. Amino acid sequence: CSVEDLEGQPQHF.

This clonotype was detected ten times or more. One junction end disagrees with the germline gene, perhaps due to a read error. This chain joins TRBV10-3 and TRBJ1-6; tentatively, D is TRBD1 (6 bases). CDR3 size: 17 residues. The germline V gene has CDR1 ENHRY and CDR2 SYGVKD. The CDR3 DNA is TGTGCCATCAGTGATACAGGGAGGGTTTCCTATAATTCACCCCTCAACTTT. This gives the protein CAISDTGRVSYNSPLNF.

Many counts were recorded for this clonotype. This rearrangement joins TRBV12-3 or TRBV12-4 to TRBJ2-3; 8 positions agree with TRBD2. The CDR3 contains 15 residues. V dropped 7 bases and J dropped 6; count of bases not matched to a gene: 12. The CDR3 loop is CASTSGGGSADTQYF. CDR3 in DNA: TGTGCCAGCACGTCGGGCGGGGGGTCCGCGGATACGCAGTATTTT.

Ten or more counts support this clonotype. The chain couples TRBV11-1 to TRBJ2-6, with D uncertain. Trimming removed 2 bases from V and 1 base from J, with 9 bases in between. Germline loops: CDR1 SGHAT, CDR2 FQDESV (reference sequence). The CDR3 is made up of 16 amino acids. The CDR3 DNA is TGTGCCAGCAGCTTACGGTGGGGATCTGGGGCCAACGTCCTGACTTTC. Residues: CASSLRWGSGANVLTF. Full variable domain (rest looked up from reference TRBV11-1 and TRBJ2-6): EAEVAQSPRYKITEKSQAVAFWCDPISGHATLYWYRQILGQGPELLVQFQDESVVDDSQLPKDRFSAERLKGVDSTLKIQPAELGDSAMYLCASSLRWGSGANVLTFGAGSRLTVL.

This clonotype was seen ten or more times. The chain joins TRBV12-3 or TRBV12-4 to TRBJ2-2; D unclear. Trimming took 7 bases from V and 7 from J, leaving 16 bases between them. The CDR3 covers 14 residues. CDR3 coding DNA: TGTGCCAGCACCATTACCGACGGCGTCGGGGAGCTGTTTTTT. Residues: CASTITDGVGELFF.

This clonotype was recorded at least ten times. The genes are TRBV7-3 and TRBJ2-3; the match to TRBD2 covers 12 bases. With 3 bases clipped from V and 4 bases from J, the junction kept 5 bases outside the gene matches. The CDR3 contains 16 residues. Germline loops: CDR1 SGHTA, CDR2 FQGTGA. CDR3 protein: CASSLLAGGPPDTQYF. The CDR3 DNA reads as TGTGCCAGCAGCTTGCTAGCGGGGGGGCCCCCAGATACGCAGTATTTT.

This clonotype was counted many times. The chain uses TRBV12-3 or TRBV12-4 and TRBJ1-1, with D unresolved. This CDR3 has 15 amino acids. The V and J ends lost 6 bases and 3 bases respectively, with 17 bases between them. CDR3 sequence (DNA): TGTGCCAGCAGCCTGTCGCGAGGTCGGCACACTGAAGCTTTCTTT. Protein sequence: CASSLSRGRHTEAFF.

This clonotype was recorded a few times. V and J are TRBV7-9 and TRBJ2-5, with D perhaps TRBD2 (6 bases). Trimming took off 2 bases at V and 5 bases at J, with 21 bases between the two ends. This CDR3 is built from 17 residues. In germline, CDR1 is SEHNR, CDR2 FQNEAQ (reference sequence). CDR3 region: CASSLSVNGHREETQYF. Written as DNA, the CDR3 is TGTGCCAGCAGCTTATCGGTCAATGGACACCGGGAGGAGACCCAGTACTTC.

This clonotype was seen many times. This chain uses TRBV6-5 with TRBJ2-5; 9 bases match TRBD2. Germline assignment: CDR1 MNHEY and CDR2 SVGAGI. V dropped 0 bases and J dropped 6; count of bases not matched to a gene: 8. The CDR3 contains 16 residues. Here the CDR3 reads CASSYSGGGAGKTQYF. Here the CDR3 DNA reads TGTGCCAGCAGTTACTCTGGCGGGGGGGCGGGTAAGACCCAGTACTTC.

This clonotype was seen repeatedly, ten times or more. V gene TRBV20-1 combines with J gene TRBJ2-4; 9 positions match TRBD2. Losses at the gene ends were 6 bases for V and 1 base for J; bases not matched to a gene: 1. The CDR3 has 13 residues. CDR1 and CDR2 from the germline V gene are DFQATT and SNEGSKA (reference sequence). CDR3 DNA: TGCAGTGCCAGCGGGGGGGCCAAAAACATTCAGTACTTC. This translates into CSASGGAKNIQYF.